The following is a T cell receptor beta chain sequence with its context. Its antigen remains unknown. The record originates from a study of cytomegalovirus exposure and HLA in healthy donors. The wider study: Per a later analysis, the roughly 670 first-cohort and more than 100 validation repertoires shared one platform.

V was cut by 4 bases and J by 2 bases, with 19 bases left in between. Germline CDR1 reads SGHAT; CDR2 reads FQNNGV. The CDR3 is 17 residues long. TCRdb's copy holds only in-frame clones and misses some; the assay was immunoSEQ multiplex PCR. The sample holds 150,000 to 200,000 clones, around 96% seen once. Study observations and caveats: In a later analysis, first-cohort TCR clusters were found to tend to co-occur in the 130 or so validation repertoires. Through in vitro validation, three CMV-associated chains were shown to be specific for CMV antigens.

A roughly 120-subject validation cohort, separate from the approximately 610-subject first cohort, supplied the donors. The receptor was derived from a young woman in good health and CMV-seronegative. Sequenced input: PBMCs. The chain couples TRBV11-2 to TRBJ2-3; tentative D call: TRBD2 (6 bases). The CDR3 region has the DNA TGTGCCAGCAGCTCCGCCGGGACTTCAGGCCACACAGATACGCAGTATTTT. Translated: CASSSAGTSGHTDTQYF.